The clone carrying this T cell receptor beta chain turned up a few times. This specimen comes from a study of T-cell reconstitution after alpha-beta-depleted transplantation in children. Unique molecular identifiers featured in how the TCRbeta library was prepared. MiXCR, run by TCRdb on the PCR reads, gives a single entry per CDR3 protein. The table shows about 500,000 distinct CDR3 sequences, with around a third occurring only once. The V and J ends lost 3 bases and 5 bases respectively, with 8 bases between them. This CDR3 region has 14 residues. Source: PBMCs from the stem cell graft donor, taken from the stem cell graft. The rearrangement uses TRBV12-3 or TRBV12-4 and TRBJ1-6, with no clear D. This sequence was found in a human donor who donated a stem cell graft to a child with aplastic anemia. CDR3 coding DNA: TGTGCCAGCAGTTTTTCCGAGGATAATTCACCCCTCCACTTT. Its protein product is CASSFSEDNSPLHF.